This paragraph reports one TCR beta chain. The assay was immunoSEQ multiplex PCR, and TCRdb's table has in-frame clones only and misses some. The sample contains roughly 10,000 clones, roughly 52% of which appear only once. Trimming cost V 4 bases and J 2 bases, with 9 bases left between them. There are 14 residues in the CDR3. The germline gives CDR1 MNHEY, CDR2 SMNVEV (reference sequence). This entry belongs to a study of sequential checkpoint blockade in melanoma. Study information: First-line arms were nivolumab then ipilimumab, or the reverse, randomized 1:1. Each arm's sequence ended with maintenance nivolumab.

Described treatment: randomized to nivolumab then ipilimumab (arm A) or the reverse (arm B). None of the patients previously received DNA-damaging chemotherapy. From thawed PBMCs, live CD3+CD8+ cells negative for CD19 and CD56 were sorted. The sequence came from a human donor with melanoma. This rearrangement joins TRBV27 to TRBJ2-4, with TRBD1 as a possible D gene (6 bases). The sequenced sample was CD8+ T cells sorted from blood (inferred from file names), obtained from a patient given nivolumab and ipilimumab in sequence. The chain's CDR3 is CASSSGTTKNIQYF. CDR3 nucleotide sequence: TGTGCCAGCAGTTCAGGGACAACCAAAAACATTCAGTACTTC.